The rows below give T cell receptor beta chains drawn from one sample of a study of blood T cell repertoires in COVID-19. Using immunoSEQ multiplex PCR, the repertoire was profiled, and TCRdb retains in-frame clones only, with some absent. The repertoire holds more than 80,000 clones, with 86% as singletons. The specimen sequenced was peripheral blood. These TCRs come from a man aged 45-65 years with active COVID-19. CDR3s include the opening cysteine and the closing phenylalanine or tryptophan. Fields, in order: CDR3 DNA, CDR3 protein, CDR3 length, D gene, clone size, V gene, J gene. D genes are given only for firm matches. Clone size is not always given. Where it is, it says once, few, many or a class for expanded clones.

CDR3nt: TGCGCCAGCAGCCAACTCCAGGGGGCTGGAGATACGCAGTATTTT
CDR3aa: CASSQLQGAGDTQYF
len: 15
d_gene: TRBD1
abundance: .
v_gene: TRBV4-3
j_gene: TRBJ2-3

CDR3nt: TGTGCCAGCAGCTATGTTAGCGGGAGGGGGACAGATACGCAGTATTTT
CDR3aa: CASSYVSGRGTDTQYF
len: 16
d_gene: TRBD2
abundance: .
v_gene: TRBV7-2
j_gene: TRBJ2-3

CDR3nt: TGTGCCAGCAGCGCAACTTCCTACACTGAAGCTTTCTTT
CDR3aa: CASSATSYTEAFF
len: 13
d_gene: .
abundance: .
v_gene: TRBV7-3
j_gene: TRBJ1-1

CDR3nt: TGCGCCAGCAGCTTGGCCGCCACAGGGGGGATGAGCTCCTATAATTCACCCCTCCACTTT
CDR3aa: CASSLAATGGMSSYNSPLHF
len: 20
d_gene: TRBD1
abundance: .
v_gene: TRBV5-1
j_gene: TRBJ1-6

CDR3nt: TGTGCCAGCAGTTTCGGGGGTCAGCCCCAGCATTTT
CDR3aa: CASSFGGQPQHF
len: 12
d_gene: .
abundance: few
v_gene: TRBV27
j_gene: TRBJ1-5

CDR3nt: TGTGCCAGCAGCTCACGACAACTAGGACAGGGGGCGGATAATGGCTACACCTTC
CDR3aa: CASSSRQLGQGADNGYTF
len: 18
d_gene: TRBD1
abundance: .
v_gene: TRBV7-9
j_gene: TRBJ1-2

CDR3nt: TGCGCCAGCAGCTTGGGGCAGGCCCTGGTAAACTATGGCTACACCTTC
CDR3aa: CASSLGQALVNYGYTF
len: 16
d_gene: .
abundance: .
v_gene: TRBV5-1
j_gene: TRBJ1-2

CDR3nt: TGTGCCAGCAGCTTGAACAGCTACTATGGCTACACCTTC
CDR3aa: CASSLNSYYGYTF
len: 13
d_gene: .
abundance: .
v_gene: TRBV7-9
j_gene: TRBJ1-2

CDR3nt: TGTGCCAGCAGTGTTAGTGCCGGGGAGCTGTTTTTT
CDR3aa: CASSVSAGELFF
len: 12
d_gene: .
abundance: .
v_gene: TRBV6-6
j_gene: TRBJ2-2

CDR3nt: TGTGCCAGCAGCTTAGACGTCCGGGCTAGCGGGAGTTATTACAATGAGCAGTTCTTC
CDR3aa: CASSLDVRASGSYYNEQFF
len: 19
d_gene: TRBD2
abundance: .
v_gene: TRBV7-8
j_gene: TRBJ2-1

CDR3nt: TGTGCCAGCAGCCCGGACGGGGGCTCCTACAATGAGCAGTTCTTC
CDR3aa: CASSPDGGSYNEQFF
len: 15
d_gene: .
abundance: once
v_gene: TRBV7-6
j_gene: TRBJ2-1

CDR3nt: TGTGCCAGCAGCTTAGCCGTTTACACTGAAGCTTTCTTT
CDR3aa: CASSLAVYTEAFF
len: 13
d_gene: .
abundance: .
v_gene: TRBV7-2
j_gene: TRBJ1-1

CDR3nt: TGTGCCAGCACTCCTAGCGGGCAAAGCTCCTACGAGCAGTACTTC
CDR3aa: CASTPSGQSSYEQYF
len: 15
d_gene: TRBD2
abundance: .
v_gene: TRBV6-6
j_gene: TRBJ2-7

CDR3nt: TGTGCCAGCAGCTTAACCCGGTCTGGGGCCAACGTCCTGACTTTC
CDR3aa: CASSLTRSGANVLTF
len: 15
d_gene: .
abundance: .
v_gene: TRBV7-9
j_gene: TRBJ2-6

CDR3nt: TGTGCCAGCAGTTCGACCGGGACAGGGGGTGAAAAACTGTTTTTT
CDR3aa: CASSSTGTGGEKLFF
len: 15
d_gene: TRBD1
abundance: .
v_gene: TRBV5-8
j_gene: TRBJ1-4

CDR3nt: TGTGCCAGCAGAGGGACAGGGGTTATTGGCGAGCAGTACTTC
CDR3aa: CASRGTGVIGEQYF
len: 14
d_gene: TRBD1
abundance: .
v_gene: TRBV2
j_gene: TRBJ2-7

CDR3nt: TGTGCCAGCAAGGGGGCATCGTATGAAAAACTGTTTTTT
CDR3aa: CASKGASYEKLFF
len: 13
d_gene: TRBD1
abundance: .
v_gene: TRBV28
j_gene: TRBJ1-4

CDR3nt: TGTGCCAGCAAAGATTGGGTACTAGCGACCACCGGGGAGCTGTTTTTT
CDR3aa: CASKDWVLATTGELFF
len: 16
d_gene: TRBD2
abundance: .
v_gene: TRBV2
j_gene: TRBJ2-2

CDR3nt: TGCGCCAGCAGCGGAACTAGTCGGGAGACCCAGTACTTC
CDR3aa: CASSGTSRETQYF
len: 13
d_gene: .
abundance: .
v_gene: TRBV5-1
j_gene: TRBJ2-5

CDR3nt: TGCAGCGTTGGCCGGGGGGCAGGACGCTCCTACAATGAGCAGTTCTTC
CDR3aa: CSVGRGAGRSYNEQFF
len: 16
d_gene: .
abundance: .
v_gene: TRBV29-1
j_gene: TRBJ2-1

CDR3nt: TGTGCCAGCAGCTTCGGGGAAGGTTCACCCCTCCACTTT
CDR3aa: CASSFGEGSPLHF
len: 13
d_gene: .
abundance: .
v_gene: TRBV5-6
j_gene: TRBJ1-6

CDR3nt: TGTGCCAGCAGTTCCCTGGGGGCAGGTAATCAGCCCCAGCATTTT
CDR3aa: CASSSLGAGNQPQHF
len: 15
d_gene: .
abundance: .
v_gene: TRBV27
j_gene: TRBJ1-5

CDR3nt: TGTGCCAGCAGCAAGACTAGCGGGGGGGCAGGCAATGAGCAGTTCTTC
CDR3aa: CASSKTSGGAGNEQFF
len: 16
d_gene: TRBD2
abundance: .
v_gene: TRBV9
j_gene: TRBJ2-1

CDR3nt: TGTGCCAGCAGCGCAGGGGGACCCAGGGCTGGAAACACCATATATTTT
CDR3aa: CASSAGGPRAGNTIYF
len: 16
d_gene: TRBD1
abundance: .
v_gene: TRBV9
j_gene: TRBJ1-3

CDR3nt: TGTGCCAGCAGTGGGGACAGGGGAAACAAGAAGTTCTTC
CDR3aa: CASSGDRGNKKFF
len: 13
d_gene: TRBD1
abundance: .
v_gene: TRBV6-4
j_gene: TRBJ2-1

CDR3nt: TGTGCCAGCAGCTCGACAGGGTTAACTAATGAAAAACTGTTTTTT
CDR3aa: CASSSTGLTNEKLFF
len: 15
d_gene: TRBD1
abundance: .
v_gene: TRBV7-2
j_gene: TRBJ1-4

CDR3nt: TGTGCCAGCGGACCGAGACAGGGGGTCCAAGAGACCCAGTACTTC
CDR3aa: CASGPRQGVQETQYF
len: 15
d_gene: TRBD1
abundance: .
v_gene: TRBV6-5
j_gene: TRBJ2-5

CDR3nt: TGTGCCAGCAGCCAAGATCGGCTAGCGGGGGGCTCCTACGAGCAGTACTTC
CDR3aa: CASSQDRLAGGSYEQYF
len: 17
d_gene: TRBD2
abundance: .
v_gene: TRBV3-1/TRBV3-2
j_gene: TRBJ2-7

CDR3nt: TGTGCCAGCAGCCCCAGGGACACCATATATTTT
CDR3aa: CASSPRDTIYF
len: 11
d_gene: .
abundance: few
v_gene: TRBV2
j_gene: TRBJ1-3

CDR3nt: TGTGCCAGCAGTTTACCCGGGACTAGAAGAGAGACCCAGTACTTC
CDR3aa: CASSLPGTRRETQYF
len: 15
d_gene: TRBD2
abundance: .
v_gene: TRBV27
j_gene: TRBJ2-5

CDR3nt: TGTGCCAGCAGTTGGCGGGACGGCGAAGCTGGCACCTTC
CDR3aa: CASSWRDGEAGTF
len: 13
d_gene: .
abundance: .
v_gene: TRBV12-3/TRBV12-4
j_gene: TRBJ1-2

CDR3nt: TGTGCCAGCAGCCAAGAGCCCAGGATGACAGGCTTCTCCTACGAGCAGTACTTC
CDR3aa: CASSQEPRMTGFSYEQYF
len: 18
d_gene: .
abundance: .
v_gene: TRBV3-1/TRBV3-2
j_gene: TRBJ2-7

CDR3nt: TGTGCCAGCAGCATTACTCCCGCTCGGACTGAAGCTTTCTTT
CDR3aa: CASSITPARTEAFF
len: 14
d_gene: .
abundance: .
v_gene: TRBV11-1
j_gene: TRBJ1-1

CDR3nt: TGTGCCAGCAGCCCGACCCTAGGGGCTGGAAACACCATATATTTT
CDR3aa: CASSPTLGAGNTIYF
len: 15
d_gene: .
abundance: few
v_gene: TRBV11-2
j_gene: TRBJ1-3

CDR3nt: TGTGCCAGCAGCTTCGATAATTCACCCCTCCACTTT
CDR3aa: CASSFDNSPLHF
len: 12
d_gene: .
abundance: .
v_gene: TRBV7-9
j_gene: TRBJ1-6

CDR3nt: TGTGCCAGCAGACACGGACAGGGGGCGCGGAATGAGCAGTTCTTC
CDR3aa: CASRHGQGARNEQFF
len: 15
d_gene: TRBD1
abundance: .
v_gene: TRBV28
j_gene: TRBJ2-1

CDR3nt: TGTGCCAGCAGCTTAAGCCCAGGGGCCGGTACTGAAGCTTTCTTT
CDR3aa: CASSLSPGAGTEAFF
len: 15
d_gene: .
abundance: .
v_gene: TRBV7-3
j_gene: TRBJ1-1

CDR3nt: TGTGCCTGGAGGGACAGGGGGCCCACCGGGGAGCTGTTTTTT
CDR3aa: CAWRDRGPTGELFF
len: 14
d_gene: TRBD1
abundance: .
v_gene: TRBV30
j_gene: TRBJ2-2

CDR3nt: TGTGCCAGCAGTTTAATTTCCCCGGGACAACTCTCTGGGGCCAACGTCCTGACTTTC
CDR3aa: CASSLISPGQLSGANVLTF
len: 19
d_gene: .
abundance: .
v_gene: TRBV28
j_gene: TRBJ2-6

CDR3nt: TGCGCCAGCAGACCAGAACGGGACAGCATCTACGAGCAGTACTTC
CDR3aa: CASRPERDSIYEQYF
len: 15
d_gene: TRBD1
abundance: .
v_gene: TRBV5-1
j_gene: TRBJ2-7

CDR3nt: TGTGCCAGCAGCTTAGGGGGGGGCAACTACAATGAGCAGTTCTTC
CDR3aa: CASSLGGGNYNEQFF
len: 15
d_gene: .
abundance: .
v_gene: TRBV7-2
j_gene: TRBJ2-1

CDR3nt: TGTGCCAGCAGCTTGGGAGGAGGGAGCACTGAAGCTTTCTTT
CDR3aa: CASSLGGGSTEAFF
len: 14
d_gene: .
abundance: .
v_gene: TRBV5-4
j_gene: TRBJ1-1

CDR3nt: TGCGCCAGCAGCGCACAGGCCCCTAGCACAGATACGCAGTATTTT
CDR3aa: CASSAQAPSTDTQYF
len: 15
d_gene: .
abundance: .
v_gene: TRBV5-1
j_gene: TRBJ2-3

CDR3nt: TGTGCCAGCAGCCGCCTCGGGGGGAGCTCCTACAATGAGCAGTTCTTC
CDR3aa: CASSRLGGSSYNEQFF
len: 16
d_gene: TRBD2
abundance: .
v_gene: TRBV13
j_gene: TRBJ2-1

CDR3nt: TGTGCCAGTAAAGGAGCTAACACCGGGGAGCTGTTTTTT
CDR3aa: CASKGANTGELFF
len: 13
d_gene: .
abundance: .
v_gene: TRBV19
j_gene: TRBJ2-2

CDR3nt: TGTGCCAGCAGCCAAGATAGGGGGCACGCCTACGAGCAGTACTTC
CDR3aa: CASSQDRGHAYEQYF
len: 15
d_gene: TRBD1
abundance: few
v_gene: TRBV14
j_gene: TRBJ2-7

CDR3nt: TGTGCCAGCAGCTTACGAGGAAACTTTTACAATGAGCAGTTCTTC
CDR3aa: CASSLRGNFYNEQFF
len: 15
d_gene: .
abundance: .
v_gene: TRBV7-9
j_gene: TRBJ2-1

CDR3nt: TGCGCCAGCAGCCAAGATGTTCAGGGATCAGGTTACGTTGATGGCTACACCTTC
CDR3aa: CASSQDVQGSGYVDGYTF
len: 18
d_gene: .
abundance: few
v_gene: TRBV4-1
j_gene: TRBJ1-2

CDR3nt: TGCGCCAGCAGCTTTGAGGGACAGAGTGAAGCTTTCTTT
CDR3aa: CASSFEGQSEAFF
len: 13
d_gene: TRBD1
abundance: .
v_gene: TRBV5-1
j_gene: TRBJ1-1

CDR3nt: TGCGCCAGCAGCTTGGTGGGGCCTTCTAACTATGGCTACACCTTC
CDR3aa: CASSLVGPSNYGYTF
len: 15
d_gene: .
abundance: .
v_gene: TRBV5-1
j_gene: TRBJ1-2